This is a list of T cell receptor beta chains from one sample in a study of T cell responses to AZD1222 COVID-19 vaccine. This table comes from immunoSEQ multiplex PCR, and its TCRdb copy is limited to in-frame clones, with some not included. This sample has over 100,000 clones, with about nine tenths found just once. The material sequenced was peripheral blood, taken on day 0 of AZD1222 vaccination. The receptors derive from an adult in good health. Both conserved end residues are part of each CDR3. D genes are given only for firm matches. Only some rows state a clone size, as once, few, many or a class for expanded clones.

D gene	J gene	V gene	clone size	CDR3 protein	CDR3 DNA
TRBD2	TRBJ2-3	TRBV11-3	-	CASSHRTSSLGTDTQYF	TGTGCCAGCAGCCACAGGACTAGCAGTTTAGGCACAGATACGCAGTATTTT
-	TRBJ1-1	TRBV5-8	-	CASSLGWTGMNTEAFF	TGTGCCAGCAGCTTGGGATGGACGGGAATGAACACTGAAGCTTTCTTT
-	TRBJ2-2	TRBV4-3	-	CASGTLNTGELFF	TGCGCCAGCGGCACCTTAAACACCGGGGAGCTGTTTTTT
-	TRBJ2-3	TRBV19	-	CASSMGGINTDTQYF	TGTGCCAGTAGTATGGGGGGCATCAACACAGATACGCAGTATTTT
-	TRBJ2-5	TRBV5-4	-	CASSLVHEETQYF	TGTGCCAGCAGCTTGGTTCATGAAGAGACCCAGTACTTC
-	TRBJ2-5	TRBV7-6	-	CASSFGSNKETQYF	TGTGCCAGCAGCTTTGGGAGCAACAAAGAGACCCAGTACTTC
TRBD1	TRBJ1-3	TRBV6-2/TRBV6-3	-	CASSYSTLDRGPEGNTIYF	TGTGCCAGCAGTTACTCGACCCTGGACAGGGGGCCAGAAGGAAACACCATATATTTT
TRBD2	TRBJ2-3	TRBV7-2	-	CASSIKAGTSGADTQYF	TGTGCCAGCAGCATCAAAGCCGGGACTAGCGGGGCAGATACGCAGTATTTT
-	TRBJ1-5	TRBV5-5	-	CASSLSGGQGNQPQHF	TGTGCCAGCAGCTTGTCCGGGGGCCAAGGCAATCAGCCCCAGCATTTT
-	TRBJ1-5	TRBV20-1	-	CSASRAAGNQPQHF	TGCAGTGCTAGTAGGGCAGCGGGCAATCAGCCCCAGCATTTT
TRBD1	TRBJ2-7	TRBV5-1	few	CASSSRQGAGYEQYF	TGCGCCAGCAGCTCCCGACAGGGGGCGGGATACGAGCAGTACTTC
TRBD2	TRBJ2-3	TRBV28	-	CASSSWGLAGTDTQYF	TGTGCCAGCAGTTCTTGGGGACTAGCCGGCACAGATACGCAGTATTTT
-	TRBJ2-1	TRBV14	-	CASSQGWDWAGDEQFF	TGTGCCAGCAGCCAAGGATGGGACTGGGCAGGCGATGAGCAGTTCTTC
-	TRBJ2-2	TRBV7-7	-	CASSFGGGGELFF	TGTGCTAGCAGCTTCGGGGGTGGCGGGGAGCTGTTTTTT